One and the same sample provided the 26 T cell receptor beta chains below, sequenced in a study of CD4 T cell repertoires in COVID-19. Sequencing used immunoSEQ multiplex PCR; TCRdb keeps in-frame clones, though not all of them. The sample holds over 75,000 clones, about 80% seen once. This material consisted of CD4+ T cells from peripheral blood, taken after recovery from COVID-19. The origin of the receptors is a human donor who had COVID-19.

The V gene is TRBV2, the J gene TRBJ1-4; TRBD1 aligns across 7 bases. The germline gives CDR1 SNHLY, CDR2 FYNNEI. The junction had 6 bases not matched to a gene; V was cut back by 4 bases and J by 13 bases. CDR3 size: 12 residues. CDR3 protein: CASSGRTGRLFF. The CDR3 DNA is TGTGCCAGCAGTGGTCGGACAGGTAGACTGTTTTTT.

The J gene is TRBJ1-1, the V gene TRBV18; D call uncertain. Germline lookup yields CDR1 KGHSH and CDR2 LQKENI. The CDR3 spans 14 residues. V lost 0 bases, J lost 0 bases, and 5 bases lay in between. In nucleotides, the CDR3 is TGTGCCAGCTCACCACCGCCGCTGAACACTGAAGCTTTCTTT. Its protein product is CASSPPPLNTEAFF.

The V and J genes are TRBV28 and TRBJ2-7; D is possibly TRBD2 (7 bases). The germline V gene has CDR1 MDHEN and CDR2 SYDVKM. The CDR3 extends over 14 amino acids. Trimming left V 6 bases short and J 4 bases short, with 16 bases between. In nucleotides, the CDR3 is TGTGCCAGCAGGGGGGGGGCCGAAGTATACGAGCAGTACTTC. Amino acids: CASRGGAEVYEQYF.

In its sample, this clone was seen a few times. V is TRBV2 and J is TRBJ2-5; TRBD2 aligns across 7 bases. The CDR3 consists of 13 residues. V shed 8 bases, J shed 2 bases, and the junction held 5 bases outside the gene matches. The germline V gene has CDR1 SNHLY and CDR2 FYNNEI. The CDR3 reads CASRDYNQETQYF. The CDR3, as DNA: TGTGCCAGCCGGGACTACAATCAAGAGACCCAGTACTTC.

This clone was counted once. V gene TRBV5-6 combines with J gene TRBJ2-7; D may match TRBD1 or TRBD2 (5 bases each). This CDR3 has 13 residues. CDR1 is SGHDT and CDR2 is YYEEEE in the germline V gene. Trimming shortened V by 3 bases and J by 3 bases, and 10 bases separated the two germline ends. This chain's CDR3 is CASSSTGRYEQYF. In DNA, the CDR3 is TGTGCCAGCAGCTCAACGGGGCGCTACGAGCAGTACTTC.

V and J are TRBV27 and TRBJ1-2; D unclear. Germline CDR1 reads MNHEY; CDR2 reads SMNVEV (reference sequence). The CDR3 sequence is 14 residues long. Trimming took 0 bases from V and 6 from J, leaving 11 bases between them. CDR3 nucleotides: TGTGCCAGCAGTTTATCGGCTGGTTTAGATGGCTACACCTTC. Its translation is CASSLSAGLDGYTF.

The rearrangement joins TRBV19 to TRBJ1-6; 7 bases map to TRBD1. V gave up 5 bases and J gave up 0 bases; unmatched junction bases: 7. CDR1 LNHDA and CDR2 SQIVND come from the germline V gene (reference sequence). The CDR3 is made up of 17 amino acids. The CDR3 region has the DNA TGTGCCAGTAGTTTAAAGACAGGGAGCTCCTATAATTCACCCCTCCACTTT. This translates into CASSLKTGSSYNSPLHF.

The CDR3 sequence: CASSPRYGQGTDWGNEQFF. CDR3 nucleotide sequence: TGTGCCAGCAGCCCACGTTATGGACAGGGGACCGACTGGGGTAATGAGCAGTTCTTC. The rearrangement joins TRBV7-8 to TRBJ2-1; 9 nucleotides align to TRBD1. With V trimmed by 5 bases and J by 7 bases, 21 bases remained unmatched. The length of the CDR3 is 19 residues. Germline-derived CDR1 and CDR2 are SGHVS and FQNEAQ.

This clone has just one count. At one of its ends the junction is not consistent with the germline gene, which may arise from a read error. This sequence joins TRBV6-1 and TRBJ2-6; D is undetermined. Germline V gene lookup returns CDR1 MNHNS and CDR2 SASEGT. The CDR3 contains 19 residues. DNA of the CDR3: TGTGCCAGCAGCGAAGCGCTCGGAACCGAGGTTGGTGGGGCCAACGTCCTGACTTTC. Its protein product is CASSEALGTEVGGANVLTF.

The chain recombines TRBV1 with TRBJ1-2. TRBV1 is assigned pseudogene status. The CDR3 covers 16 residues. The CDR3 nucleotides read TGCACCAGCAGCCAAGATGGGGGGTTTCGCGACTATGGCTACACCTTC. Encoded protein: CTSSQDGGFRDYGYTF.

V is TRBV19 and J is TRBJ1-2; 7 bases line up with TRBD1. The CDR3 totals 17 residues. Germline V lookup: CDR1 LNHDA, CDR2 SQIVND (reference sequence). V lost 4 bases to trimming and J lost 1 base; unmatched junction nucleotides: 12. The CDR3 DNA reads TGTGCCAGTAGTAATAAACAGGGACAGCCTATTAACTATGGCTACACCTTC. Translation: CASSNKQGQPINYGYTF.

The chain joins TRBV5-8 to TRBJ2-1; D gene ambiguous. With 4 bases removed from V and 8 bases from J, the gap between germline ends came to 7 bases. The length of the CDR3 is 11 residues. Germline assignment: CDR1 SGHTS and CDR2 YDEGEE. The CDR3, as DNA: TGTGCCAGCAGCCCTTTCGATGAGCAGTTCTTC. As protein: CASSPFDEQFF.

The rearrangement links TRBV30 to TRBJ2-5, with D unclear. Germline-derived CDR1 and CDR2 are GTSNPN and SVGIG (reference sequence). V was pared by 0 bases and J by 5 bases, with 7 bases between. The CDR3 loop spans 12 amino acids. The CDR3 here is CAWSVLLETQYF. DNA of the CDR3: TGTGCCTGGAGTGTACTCCTGGAGACCCAGTACTTC.

This chain links TRBV5-1 with TRBJ1-1; 8 bases match TRBD1. V trimming: 4 bases; J trimming: 3 bases; junction bases outside the gene matches: 5. Germline CDR1 reads SGHRS; CDR2 reads YFSETQ. The CDR3 has 14 residues. CDR3 sequence reads: CASSKDRADTEAFF. In DNA form, the CDR3 reads TGCGCCAGCAGCAAGGACAGGGCCGACACTGAAGCTTTCTTT. The complete variable domain, with remaining parts taken from reference TRBV5-1 and TRBJ1-1, reads KAGVTQTPRYLIKTRGQQVTLSCSPISGHRSVSWYQQTPGQGLQFLFEYFSETQRNKGNFPGRFSGRQFSNSRSEMNVSTLELGDSALYLCASSKDRADTEAFFGQGTRLTVV.

This chain uses TRBV11-2 with TRBJ2-1; tentatively, D is TRBD1 (6 bases). V dropped 2 bases and J dropped 3 bases, with 20 bases sitting between them. There are 18 residues in the CDR3. Germline-derived CDR1 and CDR2 are SGHAT and FQNNGV. CDR3 bases: TGTGCCAGCAGCTTAACGGTCTTGCAGGGGCTCATCTACAATGAGCAGTTCTTC. This codes for CASSLTVLQGLIYNEQFF. Full variable domain (missing parts from reference TRBV11-2 and TRBJ2-1): EAGVAQSPRYKIIEKRQSVAFWCNPISGHATLYWYQQILGQGPKLLIQFQNNGVVDDSQLPKDRFSAERLKGVDSTLKIQPAKLEDSAVYLCASSLTVLQGLIYNEQFFGPGTRLTVL.

The chain recombines TRBV5-6 with TRBJ2-1; D possibly corresponds to TRBD1 (5 bases). This CDR3 is 15 amino acids long. V was cut by 3 bases and J by 10 bases, with 20 bases left in between. Germline V CDR1 and CDR2: SGHDT, YYEEEE. For the CDR3, the DNA is TGTGCCAGCAGCTCTCGTCCGGGCCCCCAGGGCGAGCAGTTCTTC. Encoded protein: CASSSRPGPQGEQFF.

In its sample, this clone was seen a few times. The chain couples TRBV7-9 to TRBJ1-6; no firm D call. Germline lookup yields CDR1 SEHNR and CDR2 FQNEAQ (reference sequence). Deletions cut 8 bases from V and 6 bases from J, with 11 bases between. There are 13 residues in the CDR3. The chain's CDR3 is CASGGESNSPLHF. The CDR3 nucleotides read TGTGCCAGCGGCGGGGAGTCTAATTCACCCCTCCACTTT.

The chain has TRBV14 and TRBJ1-1; 7 positions agree with TRBD1. This CDR3 contains 12 residues. Looked up from germline, CDR1 is SGHDN and CDR2 is FVKESK. With 6 bases clipped from V and 10 bases from J, the junction kept 8 bases outside the gene matches. CDR3 coding DNA: TGTGCCAGCAGTCGAACAGGGGAGGGAGCTTTCTTT. Residues: CASSRTGEGAFF.

As for this clone: At one end the junction does not follow the germline gene, possibly because of a read error. The chain has TRBV5-4 and TRBJ2-7; the match to TRBD2 covers 10 bases. CDR1 SGHNT and CDR2 YYREEE come from the germline V gene (reference sequence). The CDR3 is 17 residues long. CDR3 coding DNA: TGTGCCAGCAGCTTGGCCGTAGCGGGAGGTAACTCCTACGGGCAGTACTTC. As protein: CASSLAVAGGNSYGQYF.

The chain employs TRBV7-3 and TRBJ2-2; 10 bases map to TRBD2. CDR1 is SGHTA, CDR2 FQGTGA, per germline. The V and J ends lost 5 bases and 7 bases, in that order; junction bases with no gene match: 7. This CDR3 region has 15 residues. CDR3: CASSTPSGGLGELFF. CDR3 nucleotides: TGTGCCAGCAGCACCCCTAGCGGGGGCCTCGGGGAGCTGTTTTTT. Based on the CDR3 plus reference TRBV7-3 and TRBJ2-2, the full variable domain is GAGVSQTPSNKVTEKGKYVELRCDPISGHTALYWYRQSLGQGPEFLIYFQGTGAADDSGLPNDRFFAVRPEGSVSTLKIQRTERGDSAVYLCASSTPSGGLGELFFGEGSRLTVL.

V and J are TRBV6-2 or TRBV6-3 and TRBJ2-5; D is undetermined. The germline gives CDR1 MNHEY, CDR2 SVGEGT. This CDR3 comprises 14 residues. V lost 7 bases and J 2 bases, leaving 14 bases between the germline ends. CDR3 sequence: CASNPDGRQETQYF. In DNA, the CDR3 is TGTGCCAGCAACCCGGACGGCCGGCAAGAGACCCAGTACTTC.

In regard to this clone: Other DNA variants within this sample encode the same CDR3. The chain carries TRBV12-3 or TRBV12-4 and TRBJ1-5; perhaps TRBD1 as D (5 bases). Trimming shortened V by 3 bases and J by 7 bases, and 10 bases separated the two germline ends. The CDR3 totals 13 residues. CDR3 bases: TGTGCCAGCAGTTTGTCGGGGGAACAGCCCCAGCATTTT. This sequence encodes CASSLSGEQPQHF.

This clone was detected a few times. This rearrangement joins TRBV19 to TRBJ1-2; TRBD1 aligns across 7 bases. CDR1 is LNHDA and CDR2 is SQIVND in the germline V gene (reference sequence). Trimming took 6 bases from V and 0 from J; bases not matched to a gene: 10. This CDR3 comprises 16 residues. CDR3 protein: CASRAMRDRANYGYTF. Here the CDR3 DNA reads TGTGCCAGTAGAGCCATGAGGGACAGAGCTAACTATGGCTACACCTTC.

This chain uses TRBV5-1 with TRBJ1-3; TRBD1 agrees at 7 bases. The CDR3 runs 16 residues. V trimming: 4 bases; J trimming: 0 bases; junction bases outside the gene matches: 7. Germline lookup yields CDR1 SGHRS and CDR2 YFSETQ. In nucleotides, the CDR3 is TGCGCCAGCAGCACAGGGGACAGTCCCTCTGGAAACACCATATATTTT. It yields the protein CASSTGDSPSGNTIYF.

This sequence joins TRBV10-1 and TRBJ2-2, with 12 bases lining up with TRBD2. In germline, CDR1 is WNHNN, CDR2 SYGVQD (reference sequence). Trimming removed 6 bases from V and 4 bases from J; junction bases left unmatched: 6. This CDR3 has 16 amino acids. The DNA of the CDR3 is TGCGCCAGCAGCGATCTAGCGGGAGGGACCACCGGGGAGCTGTTTTTT. It specifies CASSDLAGGTTGELFF.

The chain links TRBV29-1 to TRBJ2-5, with TRBD1 matching over 9 bases. This CDR3 has 15 amino acids. V shed 4 bases and J 5 bases; nucleotides not matched to a gene: 11. In germline, CDR1 is SQVTM, CDR2 ANQGSEA. The CDR3 DNA sequence: TGCAGCGTTGTTAAGGACAGGGGCCGAAGGGAGACCCAGTACTTC. It is translated as CSVVKDRGRRETQYF.